These 20 T cell receptor beta chains originate from one sample sequenced in a study of blood T cell repertoires in COVID-19. The assay was immunoSEQ multiplex PCR, and TCRdb's table has in-frame clones only and misses some. The sample contains 200,000 to 300,000 clones, 80% to 90% of which appear only once. Sequencing was done on a sample of peripheral blood. The receptor source for this set is a man between 35 and 55 years old who had recovered from COVID-19.

The V gene is TRBV7-8, the J gene TRBJ2-5, with 7 bases aligning to TRBD1. The trim removed 1 base at V and 10 bases at J, leaving 6 bases unmatched. Germline lookup yields CDR1 SGHVS and CDR2 FQNEAQ. The CDR3 is 13 residues long. The CDR3 is CASSLVGTVHQYF. The CDR3 coding sequence is TGTGCCAGCAGCTTAGTTGGGACAGTCCACCAGTACTTC.

The V call is TRBV6-4, the J call TRBJ2-3; D is perhaps TRBD1 (6 bases). The V end lost 6 bases, the J end lost 0 bases, and 13 bases lay between the germline ends. The CDR3 sequence is 15 residues long. The germline V gene encodes CDR1 MRHNA and CDR2 SNTAGT. The CDR3 DNA sequence: TGTGCCAGCAGCCCTGACAGGACTAGCACAGATACGCAGTATTTT. Residues: CASSPDRTSTDTQYF.

The genes are TRBV6-4 and TRBJ2-1; 11 nucleotides line up with TRBD2. The V gene end was trimmed by 2 bases and the J gene end by 8 bases; junction bases not matched to a gene: 8. CDR3 size: 16 residues. Germline CDR1 reads MRHNA; CDR2 reads SNTAGT. In DNA form, the CDR3 reads TGTGCCAGCAGTGACATAGCGGGAGGGCCTAGGGATGAGCAGTTCTTC. Protein sequence: CASSDIAGGPRDEQFF.

The V call is TRBV11-3, the J call TRBJ2-5, with D unclear. This CDR3 has 13 residues. In germline, CDR1 is SGHNT, CDR2 YENEEA. V lost 1 base and J lost 5, with 8 bases in between. CDR3 coding DNA: TGTGCCAGCAGCTTAGGGATGCGGGAGACCCAGTACTTC. It yields the protein CASSLGMRETQYF.

The gene calls are TRBV12-5 and TRBJ1-5, with 8 bases lining up with TRBD1. The J segment lost 7 bases and the V segment lost 6 bases, leaving 11 bases of the junction unmatched. Germline assignment: CDR1 LGHNT and CDR2 FRNRAP. This CDR3 comprises 15 residues. The DNA for the CDR3 is TGTGCTAGTGGGGTGGCCCGCGACAGGGGCCAGCCCCAGCATTTT. Encoded protein: CASGVARDRGQPQHF. The complete variable domain, with remaining parts taken from reference TRBV12-5 and TRBJ1-5, reads DARVTQTPRHKVTEMGQEVTMRCQPILGHNTVFWYRQTMMQGLELLAYFRNRAPLDDSGMPKDRFSAEMPDATLATLKIQPSEPRDSAVYFCASGVARDRGQPQHFGDGTRLSIL.

V usage is TRBV7-2 and J usage is TRBJ2-1; 9 bases are shared with TRBD1. The V and J ends lost 5 bases and 7 bases, in that order; junction bases with no gene match: 9. This CDR3 spans 15 amino acids. CDR1 and CDR2 from the germline V gene are SGHTA and FQGNSA. Here the CDR3 reads CASSQIRDRANEQFF. In DNA form, the CDR3 reads TGTGCCAGCAGCCAAATCCGGGACAGGGCGAATGAGCAGTTCTTC.

The chain combines TRBV21-1 with TRBJ1-2. TRBV21-1 is assigned pseudogene status. This CDR3 has 15 amino acids. The CDR3 DNA is TGTGCCAGCAGCAAAGTTAAGAGCGTAGCCTATGGCTACACCTTC. This translates into CASSKVKSVAYGYTF.

The chain links TRBV10-1 to TRBJ2-7; D possibly corresponds to TRBD2 (6 bases). Between the trimmed V and J ends, which lost 0 bases and 0 bases, there was a span of 9 bases. Germline V gives CDR1 WNHNN, CDR2 SYGVQD (reference sequence). This CDR3 is 15 amino acids long. The CDR3 nucleotides are TGCGCCAGCAGTGAGTCTGGAGGGAGCTCCTACGAGCAGTACTTC. Translated, it gives CASSESGGSSYEQYF.

The chain couples TRBV5-1 to TRBJ2-1, with 15 bases matching TRBD2. The CDR3 is 15 residues long. The V gene's germline CDR1 is SGHRS and CDR2 YFSETQ. Losses at the gene ends were 5 bases for V and 7 bases for J; bases not matched to a gene: 4. DNA of the CDR3: TGCGCCAGCAGGCCGGGACTAGCGGGAGGAAATGAGCAGTTCTTC. It yields the protein CASRPGLAGGNEQFF.

The chain recombines TRBV7-2 with TRBJ2-7; D call uncertain. Trimming shortened V by 3 bases and J by 3 bases, and 12 bases separated the two germline ends. The germline V gene has CDR1 SGHTA and CDR2 FQGNSA. This CDR3 has 14 amino acids. CDR3 in DNA: TGTGCCAGCAGCTTGCCGGGTCTCCTCTACGAGCAGTACTTC. Translated: CASSLPGLLYEQYF.

The V gene is TRBV25-1, the J gene TRBJ2-1; D is perhaps TRBD1 (6 bases). This CDR3 contains 15 residues. Germline V gene sequence: CDR1 MGHDK, CDR2 SYGVNS. V gave up 2 bases and J gave up 8 bases, with 16 bases separating them. The CDR3 DNA is TGTGCCAGCAGTGAAACAGGGCCCTTGGGGGATGAGCAGTTCTTC. As protein: CASSETGPLGDEQFF.

This sequence joins TRBV9 and TRBJ2-7; maybe TRBD1 (6 bases). Trimming cost V 2 bases and J 4 bases, with 10 bases left between them. Germline V gene lookup returns CDR1 SGDLS and CDR2 YYNGEE. The CDR3 contains 13 residues. CDR3 region: CASSVSQGYEQYF. CDR3 in DNA: TGTGCCAGCAGCGTGTCTCAGGGGTACGAGCAGTACTTC.

The chain employs TRBV12-5 and TRBJ1-1; D not certain. CDR1 is LGHNT, CDR2 FRNRAP, per germline. V lost 7 bases to trimming and J lost 0 bases, with 12 bases between them. The CDR3 loop spans 14 amino acids. The CDR3 reads CASASGGLNTEAFF. CDR3 coding DNA: TGTGCTAGTGCCTCCGGAGGGCTGAACACTGAAGCTTTCTTT.

The chain joins TRBV18 to TRBJ1-3, with unresolved D. CDR3 length: 15 amino acids. Trimming shortened V by 2 bases and J by 0 bases, and 8 bases separated the two germline ends. Germline-derived CDR1 and CDR2 are KGHSH and LQKENI. This CDR3 reads CASSPGETSGNTIYF. CDR3 sequence (DNA): TGTGCCAGCTCACCAGGGGAGACCTCTGGAAACACCATATATTTT.

This chain links TRBV7-9 with TRBJ2-7; 9 bases line up with TRBD1. CDR3 length: 14 amino acids. Germline CDR1 SEHNR, CDR2 FQNEAQ (reference sequence). Trimming cost V 4 bases and J 6 bases; bases outside gene matches: 7. The CDR3 loop is CASSYETGGAEQYF. CDR3 DNA: TGTGCCAGCAGCTATGAAACAGGGGGCGCCGAGCAGTACTTC.

The chain combines TRBV7-9 with TRBJ1-6; 8 nucleotides line up with TRBD1. Germline V lookup: CDR1 SEHNR, CDR2 FQNEAQ (reference sequence). The CDR3 runs to 17 residues. With V trimmed by 0 bases and J by 8 bases, 9 bases remained unmatched. The CDR3 region has the DNA TGTGCCAGCAGCTTAGCGTTGACAGGACAGGGAGATTCACCCCTCCACTTT. Encoded protein: CASSLALTGQGDSPLHF.

The chain combines TRBV10-1 with TRBJ2-1; D is perhaps TRBD2 (6 bases). The CDR3 length is 12 residues. V was trimmed by 8 bases and J by 4 bases, leaving 9 bases between them. Germline lookup yields CDR1 WNHNN and CDR2 SYGVQD (reference sequence). The CDR3 DNA reads TGCGCCAGCGGGAGGACTTACAATGAGCAGTTCTTC. It encodes CASGRTYNEQFF.

In this sample, this clone turned up a few times. At the DNA level, this CDR3 is encoded by other sequences in the same sample as well. The genes are TRBV14 and TRBJ2-7, with D unclear. V was clipped by 5 bases and J by 2 bases, with 7 bases between them. The germline V gene has CDR1 SGHDN and CDR2 FVKESK. This CDR3 is built from 12 residues. In nucleotides, the CDR3 is TGTGCCAGCAGCTTATCCCCCTACGAGCAGTACTTC. Encoded protein: CASSLSPYEQYF.

This sequence joins TRBV6-2 or TRBV6-3 and TRBJ2-7; possible D gene TRBD2, 5 bases. Between the trimmed V and J ends, which lost 2 bases and 3 bases, there was a span of 23 bases. Germline V gene sequence: CDR1 MNHEY, CDR2 SVGEGT. The CDR3 loop spans 18 amino acids. The CDR3 region has the DNA TGTGCCAGCAGTTACCCCAAGAGTATGAGCGGCAATCTCTACGAGCAGTACTTC. This translates into CASSYPKSMSGNLYEQYF.

A note on this clone: This CDR3 is also generated by other DNA sequences in the sample. The V and J genes are TRBV19 and TRBJ2-2; 7 bases agree with TRBD1. With 3 bases clipped from V and 2 bases from J, the junction kept 6 bases outside the gene matches. CDR1 and CDR2 (germline): LNHDA, SQIVND (reference sequence). This CDR3 is 16 amino acids long. CDR3: CASSILGTANTGELFF. As DNA, the CDR3 is TGTGCCAGTAGTATTCTCGGGACAGCAAACACCGGGGAGCTGTTTTTT.